These 21 T cell receptor beta chains were all obtained from the same sample, sequenced in a study of blood T cells in healthy people across ages. Using a J-beta primer mix together with a sample-barcoded 5' primer, a second PCR was run for about 6 to 12 cycles. TCRdb re-analysed the 5' RACE reads in MiXCR, keeping a single row per CDR3 protein. The sample has hundreds of thousands of distinct CDR3 sequences, more than 25% seen once; the top ten hold 17%. The source material was blood. The receptors were sampled from a woman of 80 years or more in good health.

This clonotype was observed many times. The chain recombines TRBV27 with TRBJ2-3; no definite D call. Trimming cost V 7 bases and J 1 base, with 9 bases left between them. This CDR3 comprises 13 residues. Germline values: CDR1 MNHEY, CDR2 SMNVEV (reference sequence). Here the CDR3 DNA reads TGTGCCAGCAAGTTACTCGGCACAGATACGCAGTATTTT. Its protein product is CASKLLGTDTQYF.

The CDR3 DNA follows: TGTGCCAGCAGCTACCGGGACAGGGACCCAACGGGCGACGAGCAGTACTTC. It yields the protein CASSYRDRDPTGDEQYF. The rearrangement uses TRBV21-1 and TRBJ2-5; the tabulated D call, TRBD1, remains unverified against the DNA. The DNA matches TRBJ2-7 better at its end, which makes the J call doubtful. TRBV21-1 is described as a pseudogene. The CDR3 covers 17 residues.

This clonotype has more than one count but fewer than ten. This sequence may be a read error, since a much larger clone differs from it by one base. This rearrangement joins TRBV11-2 to TRBJ2-1; 13 nucleotides match TRBD2. The J call is uncertain, as TRBJ2-7 better fits the DNA end. Germline values: CDR1 SGHAT, CDR2 FQNNGV. CDR3 length: 20 amino acids. The CDR3 region is CASSSRTSGGPQLSYNEQYF. The CDR3 DNA reads as TGTGCCAGCAGCTCAAGGACTAGCGGGGGCCCTCAATTGTCTTACAATGAGCAGTACTTC.

This chain connects TRBV13 to TRBJ2-1; TRBD2 matches 10 bases. The germline gives CDR1 PRHDT, CDR2 FYEKMQ (reference sequence). The CDR3 runs to 17 residues. The junction had 20 bases not matched to a gene; V was cut back by 5 bases and J by 13 bases. In nucleotides, the CDR3 is TGTGCCAGCAGCCAAGAACCCCCTAGCGGGAGAGGGGAGACCCAGTTCTTC. This sequence encodes CASSQEPPSGRGETQFF.

This clonotype was seen at least ten times. This chain uses TRBV7-2 with TRBJ2-1; 8 nucleotides line up with TRBD2. With V trimmed by 3 bases and J by 0 bases, 4 bases remained unmatched. This CDR3 has 16 amino acids. CDR1 is SGHTA, CDR2 FQGNSA, per germline. The CDR3 nucleotides read TGTGCCAGCAGCTTCGTAGCGGGGAGCTCCTACAATGAGCAGTTCTTC. Its translation is CASSFVAGSSYNEQFF.

Points on this clonotype: This may be a read error: a much more frequent sequence differs by one nucleotide. This rearrangement joins TRBV28 to TRBJ1-5, with 10 bases matching TRBD1. The V gene's germline CDR1 is MDHEN and CDR2 SYDVKM. CDR3 length: 18 residues. V gave up 2 bases and J gave up 6 bases; unmatched junction bases: 13. CDR3 nucleotides: TGTGCCAGCAGTTTACTAATCCCGACAGGGGGCAGAGGTCAGCCCCAGCATTTT. Amino acids: CASSLLIPTGGRGQPQHF.

This rearrangement joins TRBV29-1 to TRBJ2-3; TRBD2 agrees at 8 bases. The CDR3 runs 16 residues. The ends lost 4 bases at V and 1 base at J; junction bases unmatched: 10. CDR1 SQVTM and CDR2 ANQGSEA come from the germline V gene. The CDR3 sequence: CSVGGSGGGRTDTQYF. CDR3 coding DNA: TGCAGCGTTGGAGGATCTGGCGGGGGGCGCACAGATACGCAGTATTTT.

This clonotype was observed many times. The chain uses TRBV15 and TRBJ2-3; 8 nucleotides agree with TRBD2. The germline gives CDR1 LNHNV, CDR2 YYDKDF (reference sequence). This CDR3 contains 18 residues. The junction had 10 bases not matched to a gene; V was cut back by 2 bases and J by 0 bases. The chain's CDR3 is CATSRYGGGRSSTDTQYF. The CDR3 DNA reads TGTGCCACCAGCAGATACGGGGGGGGACGATCTAGCACAGATACGCAGTATTTT.

In this sample, this clonotype turned up a few times. CDR3 sequence (DNA): TGCAGTACTACCGGGACAGCCAGGTGGGAAGCTTTCTTT. It is translated as CSTTGTARWEAFF. The chain carries TRBV20-1 and TRBJ1-1; 7 bases match TRBD1. J gave up 8 bases and V 8 bases, and 14 bases lay outside the gene matches. The length of the CDR3 is 13 residues. Germline V gives CDR1 DFQATT, CDR2 SNEGSKA (reference sequence).

The chain uses TRBV9 and TRBJ1-2; D is possibly TRBD1 (5 bases). Germline assignment: CDR1 SGDLS and CDR2 YYNGEE. The V end was cut by 0 bases, the J end by 8 bases, with 23 bases between. This CDR3 spans 17 amino acids. The CDR3: CASSVGIAGPPAEGYTF. CDR3 DNA: TGTGCCAGCAGCGTAGGTATAGCAGGGCCCCCCGCCGAGGGCTACACCTTC.

This clonotype was found a few times. A much larger clone is a single base away; this may be a read error. The chain has TRBV29-1 and TRBJ2-5; D might be TRBD1 (5 bases). The length of the CDR3 is 13 residues. Trimming pared 0 bases from V and 11 bases from J, leaving 16 bases between. The germline V gene has CDR1 SQVTM and CDR2 ANQGSEA. The CDR3 DNA is TGCAGCGTTGAAGATCGGCGAACAGGTGGGCAGTACTTC. Encoded protein: CSVEDRRTGGQYF. The full variable domain, completed using reference TRBV29-1 and TRBJ2-5, is SAVISQKPSRDICQRGTSLTIQCQVDSQVTMMFWYRQQPGQSLTLIATANQGSEATYESGFVIDKFPISRPNLTFSTLTVSNMSPEDSSIYLCSVEDRRTGGQYFGPGTRLLVL.

This clonotype was counted at least ten times. The chain links TRBV7-9 to TRBJ2-6; D might be TRBD1 or TRBD2, each matching 5 bases. The CDR3 has 18 amino acids. The germline V and J ends were trimmed by 5 bases and 0 bases, with 17 bases remaining between them. The germline V gene has CDR1 SEHNR and CDR2 FQNEAQ (reference sequence). CDR3 nucleotides: TGTGCCAGCAGCCCCATGAACCAGGGACCCTCTGGGGCCAACGTCCTGACTTTC. Protein product: CASSPMNQGPSGANVLTF.

In its sample, this clonotype was seen a few times. The J gene is TRBJ2-2, the V gene TRBV6-2 or TRBV6-3, with D possibly being TRBD1 (6 bases). Germline V gene lookup returns CDR1 MNHEY and CDR2 SVGEGT. This CDR3 is built from 16 residues. Trimming took 0 bases from V and 1 from J, leaving 9 bases between them. CDR3 DNA: TGTGCCAGCAGTTACTCCCGGGACAAGAACACCGGGGAGCTGTTTTTT. Translated, it gives CASSYSRDKNTGELFF.

The rearrangement links TRBV3-1 to TRBJ1-1; 10 nucleotides agree with TRBD1. This CDR3 comprises 17 residues. Trimming took 0 bases from V and 2 from J; bases not matched to a gene: 6. Germline V lookup: CDR1 LGHDT, CDR2 YNNKEL (reference sequence). The CDR3 nucleotides read TGTGCCAGCAGCCAAGAACCGGGACAGGGGCCAAACACTGAAGCTTTCTTT. Amino acid sequence: CASSQEPGQGPNTEAFF.

This clonotype was recorded many times. The J gene is TRBJ2-1, the V gene TRBV20-1, with 7 bases lining up with TRBD2. Trimming removed 3 bases from V and 3 bases from J; junction bases left unmatched: 5. CDR1 is DFQATT and CDR2 is SNEGSKA in the germline V gene (reference sequence). CDR3 size: 14 residues. The CDR3 DNA reads as TGCAGTGCTAGCCCGGGGGGATACTACAATGAGCAGTTCTTC. Translating it yields CSASPGGYYNEQFF.

This sequence joins TRBV7-2 and TRBJ1-2; 11 bases line up with TRBD1. The CDR3 contains 14 residues. The J segment lost 8 bases and the V segment lost 8 bases, leaving 10 bases of the junction unmatched. Germline V gene lookup returns CDR1 SGHTA and CDR2 FQGNSA. CDR3 amino acids: CASCRRDRGNGYTF. In nucleotides, the CDR3 is TGTGCCAGCTGCCGCCGGGACAGGGGGAACGGCTACACCTTC.

This clonotype was observed a handful of times. In nucleotides, the CDR3 is TGCGCCAGCAGCTTCTCGGGCAGGGGGGATGAGCAGTTCTTC. This translates into CASSFSGRGDEQFF. The V call is TRBV5-1, the J call TRBJ2-1; a possible D gene is TRBD1 (7 bases). The ends were cut back, 2 bases at V and 8 bases at J, with 14 bases in the middle. The CDR3 has 14 residues. Germline-derived CDR1 and CDR2 are SGHRS and YFSETQ. The whole variable domain, remainder taken from reference TRBV5-1 and TRBJ2-1, is KAGVTQTPRYLIKTRGQQVTLSCSPISGHRSVSWYQQTPGQGLQFLFEYFSETQRNKGNFPGRFSGRQFSNSRSEMNVSTLELGDSALYLCASSFSGRGDEQFFGPGTRLTVL.

V gene TRBV12-3 or TRBV12-4 combines with J gene TRBJ2-4, with TRBD2 matching over 9 bases. The CDR3 covers 14 residues. V lost 6 bases to trimming and J lost 3 bases; unmatched junction nucleotides: 3. CDR3 in amino acids: CASSGTSSKNIQYF. The CDR3 DNA reads as TGTGCCAGCAGCGGGACTAGCAGCAAAAACATTCAGTACTTC.

The chain employs TRBV12-3 or TRBV12-4 and TRBJ2-3; unclear D gene. Trimming pared 2 bases from V and 2 bases from J, leaving 11 bases between. The CDR3 totals 15 residues. CDR3 DNA: TGTGCCAGCAGTTTATCCGGCTACATCACAGATACGCAGTATTTT. This translates into CASSLSGYITDTQYF.

This chain connects TRBV11-3 to TRBJ1-1; 9 positions match TRBD1. Unmatched junction bases numbered 5, after V lost 5 bases and J lost 4 bases. The length of the CDR3 is 14 residues. Per the germline V gene, CDR1 is SGHNT and CDR2 is YENEEA. CDR3 loop: CASSQGQGGTEAFF. The CDR3 coding sequence is TGTGCCAGCAGCCAGGGACAGGGAGGCACTGAAGCTTTCTTT.

This rearrangement joins TRBV3-1 to TRBJ2-7, with D perhaps TRBD1 (6 bases). Germline CDR1 is LGHDT and CDR2 is YNNKEL (reference sequence). The CDR3 sequence is 12 residues long. Trimming stripped 5 bases from V and 9 bases from J, with 14 bases between. The CDR3 DNA sequence: TGTGCCAGCAGCTTTGGACAGTCTGGGCAGTACTTC. Protein product: CASSFGQSGQYF.